These 12 T cell receptor beta chains share one sample of origin, sequenced in a study of T-cell reconstitution after alpha-beta-depleted transplantation in children. As it was prepared, the TCRbeta library received unique molecular identifiers. One entry per CDR3 protein, called by TCRdb with MiXCR from the PCR reads. The sample contains around 130,000 distinct CDR3 sequences, approximately 8.7% of which appear only once. Specimen: PBMCs, mostly from graft donor cells, collected 180 days after TCRalphabeta/CD19-depleted stem cell transplant. The receptor set was obtained from a girl in the first two years of life who had a stem cell transplant for combined immunodeficiency, so the T cells may come from the graft donor.

This clonotype was detected only a few times. The chain recombines TRBV20-1 with TRBJ1-2, with TRBD1 matching over 8 bases. After removal of 5 bases from V and 4 bases from J, the junction contained 6 bases not matched to a gene. Germline V gene lookup returns CDR1 DFQATT and CDR2 SNEGSKA (reference sequence). The length of the CDR3 is 13 residues. CDR3 coding DNA: TGCAGTGCTTGGGACAGGACGGCCTATGGCTACACCTTC. It translates to CSAWDRTAYGYTF.

This chain connects TRBV19 to TRBJ2-3; D gene unclear. Trimming cost V 3 bases and J 2 bases, with 15 bases left between them. CDR1 LNHDA and CDR2 SQIVND come from the germline V gene (reference sequence). The CDR3 is 16 residues long. The CDR3 reads CASSILAGRDTDTQYF. Here the CDR3 DNA reads TGTGCCAGTAGTATTCTGGCAGGCAGAGACACAGATACGCAGTATTTT.

This clonotype was counted only a few times. The chain couples TRBV5-1 to TRBJ2-7; TRBD2 matches 9 bases. V was pared by 7 bases and J by 5 bases, with 16 bases of the junction left unmatched. The CDR3 loop spans 16 amino acids. The germline V gene has CDR1 SGHRS and CDR2 YFSETQ. The CDR3 here is CASGRRAGLAGDEQYF. In nucleotides, the CDR3 is TGCGCCAGCGGTCGGAGGGCGGGACTAGCTGGGGACGAGCAGTACTTC.

Only a few counts were recorded for this clonotype. The V and J genes are TRBV5-1 and TRBJ1-1; 9 positions match TRBD1. Germline CDR1 and CDR2: SGHRS and YFSETQ. The CDR3 is 17 amino acids. V trimming: 4 bases; J trimming: 3 bases; junction bases outside the gene matches: 13. The CDR3 nucleotides are TGCGCCAGCAGCACAACAGGGGGCTTGGCGGGACACACTGAAGCTTTCTTT. The encoded protein is CASSTTGGLAGHTEAFF.

This clonotype was seen a handful of times. The chain has TRBV6-1 and TRBJ2-5; D is possibly TRBD1 (6 bases). CDR3 length: 14 amino acids. CDR1 and CDR2 from the germline V gene are MNHNS and SASEGT. Trimming stripped 11 bases from V and 2 bases from J, with 18 bases between. The DNA for the CDR3 is TGTGCCGCCAAGAAACGGACAGAGCAAGAGACCCAGTACTTC. This gives the protein CAAKKRTEQETQYF.

V is TRBV6-5 and J is TRBJ2-1; D perhaps matches TRBD1 (5 bases). The CDR3 spans 15 residues. The germline V gene encodes CDR1 MNHEY and CDR2 SVGAGI. V was trimmed by 0 bases and J by 6 bases, leaving 12 bases between them. The CDR3 here is CASSYSGAGINEQFF. The CDR3 DNA reads TGTGCCAGCAGTTACTCAGGGGCCGGCATCAATGAGCAGTTCTTC.

The chain carries TRBV27 and TRBJ2-1; D perhaps matches TRBD2 (5 bases). V was pared by 5 bases and J by 3 bases, with 26 bases between. The V gene's germline CDR1 is MNHEY and CDR2 SMNVEV (reference sequence). The CDR3 totals 19 residues. In DNA form, the CDR3 reads TGTGCCAGCAGTCACCCGGTCGGCGGTCGGGCTAGCAGCTACAATGAGCAGTTCTTC. It encodes CASSHPVGGRASSYNEQFF.

This sequence joins TRBV7-2 and TRBJ1-3; D possibly corresponds to TRBD1 (6 bases). The V end was cut by 2 bases, the J end by 0 bases, with 11 bases between. Germline V gene data show CDR1 as SGHTA and CDR2 as FQGNSA. The CDR3 runs 16 residues. The CDR3 DNA reads TGTGCCAGCAGCTTAACAGGGTTAACCTCTGGAAACACCATATATTTT. Amino acid sequence: CASSLTGLTSGNTIYF.

Remarks on this clonotype: The junction departs from the called germline gene at one end, perhaps through a read error. This chain connects TRBV10-3 to TRBJ1-1; 8 bases are shared with TRBD1. CDR3 length: 16 amino acids. Germline V gene lookup returns CDR1 ENHRY and CDR2 SYGVKD. The CDR3 here is CAIGESLLRDRTEAFF. Written as DNA, the CDR3 is TGTGCCATCGGTGAGTCGTTGCTGCGGGACAGGACTGAAGCTTTCTTT.

The chain links TRBV27 to TRBJ1-1, with TRBD1 matching over 8 bases. V lost 5 bases to trimming and J lost 8 bases; unmatched junction nucleotides: 10. The CDR3 is 14 amino acids. The germline gives CDR1 MNHEY, CDR2 SMNVEV (reference sequence). The CDR3 protein is CASSTTGGGAEAFF. The CDR3 nucleotides are TGTGCCAGCAGTACTACAGGGGGAGGAGCAGAAGCTTTCTTT.

This clonotype has more than one count but fewer than ten. The chain links TRBV4-2 to TRBJ2-3; 8 nucleotides match TRBD2. V gave up 0 bases and J gave up 1 base; unmatched junction bases: 3. Germline assignment: CDR1 LGHNA and CDR2 YNFKEQ. The CDR3 contains 16 residues. The CDR3: CASSQEPAGGTDTQYF. The CDR3 DNA is TGTGCCAGCAGCCAAGAACCAGCGGGGGGCACAGATACGCAGTATTTT.

This clonotype was detected a few times. The chain recombines TRBV6-1 with TRBJ2-6; the D gene is possibly TRBD2 (7 bases). Germline lookup yields CDR1 MNHNS and CDR2 SASEGT. This CDR3 has 18 residues. V lost 2 bases and J lost 0, with 14 bases in between. CDR3 in amino acids: CASSERGAEYSGANVLTF. The CDR3 nucleotides are TGTGCCAGCAGTGAACGGGGGGCAGAATACTCTGGGGCCAACGTCCTGACTTTC.